One and the same sample provided the 26 T cell receptor beta chains below, sequenced in a study of radiation and T cells in renal cell carcinoma. Clones were read by immunoSEQ multiplex PCR, and TCRdb kept only the in-frame ones, dropping some. The sample consists of approximately 65,000 clones, roughly 80% of them appearing once. Time point defined: blood 4 weeks post-SBRT, at nephrectomy. The treatment: 15 Gy SBRT to primary tumor, nephrectomy 4 weeks later. Material: blood, obtained from a patient whose treatment included radiotherapy and nephrectomy. These receptors came from a man aged 55 to 69 with renal cell carcinoma.

The chain is built from TRBV6-1 and TRBJ1-1; D ambiguous. Germline V gives CDR1 MNHNS, CDR2 SASEGT. V was trimmed by 11 bases and J by 1 base, leaving 8 bases between them. The CDR3 runs 11 residues. The CDR3 is CACTANTEAFF. The DNA for the CDR3 is TGTGCCTGCACCGCGAACACTGAAGCTTTCTTT.

The chain is built from TRBV11-2 and TRBJ2-1; a weak D match, TRBD2 (7 bases). V was clipped by 2 bases and J by 6 bases, with 17 bases between them. The length of the CDR3 is 16 residues. The V gene's germline CDR1 is SGHAT and CDR2 FQNNGV. The DNA of the CDR3 is TGTGCCAGCAGCTTACGAGGGAGCGGGACAAGCAATGAGCAGTTCTTC. Protein sequence: CASSLRGSGTSNEQFF. The full variable domain, with the rest looked up from reference TRBV11-2 and TRBJ2-1, is EAGVAQSPRYKIIEKRQSVAFWCNPISGHATLYWYQQILGQGPKLLIQFQNNGVVDDSQLPKDRFSAERLKGVDSTLKIQPAKLEDSAVYLCASSLRGSGTSNEQFFGPGTRLTVL.

This chain uses TRBV6-5 with TRBJ1-2; D not resolved. The V end was cut by 0 bases, the J end by 3 bases, with 11 bases between. Germline V CDR1 and CDR2: MNHEY, SVGAGI. This CDR3 comprises 15 residues. In DNA form, the CDR3 reads TGTGCCAGCAGTTACTCGTCTAGGGTAGACTATGGCTACACCTTC. It encodes CASSYSSRVDYGYTF.

The gene calls are TRBV7-3 and TRBJ2-6; D call uncertain. The V gene lost 2 bases and the J gene lost 0 bases, with 5 bases spanning the gap. This CDR3 is 15 amino acids long. The germline gives CDR1 SGHTA, CDR2 FQGTGA. CDR3 nucleotides: TGTGCCAGCAGCTTAGGAAGCTCTGGGGCCAACGTCCTGACTTTC. This sequence encodes CASSLGSSGANVLTF.

The rearrangement links TRBV27 to TRBJ2-7; the D gene is possibly TRBD1 (6 bases). The germline CDR1 and CDR2 sequences are MNHEY and SMNVEV (reference sequence). CDR3 length: 13 residues. V lost 6 bases to trimming and J lost 2 bases, with 11 bases between them. CDR3 DNA sequence: TGTGCCAGCAGCAGGGGAGCGGCCTACGAGCAGTACTTC. It encodes CASSRGAAYEQYF.

The sample holds a few counts of this clone. The rearrangement uses TRBV30 and TRBJ1-2; D might be TRBD1 (6 bases). CDR1 GTSNPN and CDR2 SVGIG come from the germline V gene (reference sequence). The CDR3 is 13 residues long. V was shortened by 4 bases and J by 3 bases, with 12 bases between the two germline ends. CDR3 sequence (DNA): TGTGCCTGGAATCAGGGGTCCTACTATGGCTACACCTTC. It codes for CAWNQGSYYGYTF.

The rearrangement joins TRBV5-1 to TRBJ2-7; 13 nucleotides match TRBD2. The CDR3 sequence is 16 residues long. After removal of 5 bases from V and 3 bases from J, the junction contained 8 bases not matched to a gene. Germline-derived CDR1 and CDR2 are SGHRS and YFSETQ. CDR3 sequence: CASRPGLAGANYEQYF. The CDR3 coding sequence is TGCGCCAGCAGACCAGGACTAGCGGGGGCCAACTACGAGCAGTACTTC.

This clone appeared a few times. V and J are TRBV4-1 and TRBJ1-4, with D possibly matching TRBD1 (6 bases). V lost 4 bases and J 6 bases, leaving 18 bases between the germline ends. The germline V gene encodes CDR1 MGHRA and CDR2 YSYEKL. This CDR3 contains 16 residues. The CDR3, as DNA: TGCGCCAGCAGCCCCGTCGGGAACAGGGATCATGAAAAACTGTTTTTT. Its protein product is CASSPVGNRDHEKLFF.

The chain employs TRBV7-6 and TRBJ1-6; no clear D. Trimming shortened V by 5 bases and J by 3 bases, and 5 bases separated the two germline ends. The CDR3 has 13 residues. Germline CDR1 reads SGHVS; CDR2 reads FNYEAQ. CDR3 residues: CASSKGYNSPLHF. The CDR3 DNA is TGTGCCAGCAGCAAAGGCTATAATTCACCCCTCCACTTT.

The chain links TRBV5-1 to TRBJ1-4, with D uncertain. This CDR3 spans 15 amino acids. Germline CDR1 and CDR2: SGHRS and YFSETQ. Between the trimmed V and J ends, which lost 4 bases and 4 bases, there was a span of 14 bases. Here the CDR3 reads CASSVQRANNEKLFF. For the CDR3, the DNA is TGCGCCAGCAGCGTACAGAGAGCAAATAATGAAAAACTGTTTTTT.

CDR3 sequence (DNA): TGTGCCAGCAGTCCCCTGGGACAGGGGCCCCAGTCCAACTATGGCTACACCTTC. Translated: CASSPLGQGPQSNYGYTF. The chain recombines TRBV7-7 with TRBJ1-2, with 10 bases aligning to TRBD1. The CDR3 contains 18 residues. V shed 6 bases and J 2 bases; nucleotides not matched to a gene: 15. From germline, CDR1 is SSHAT and CDR2 FNYEAQ (reference sequence). The variable domain in full, completed from reference TRBV7-7 and TRBJ1-2, reads GAGVSQSPRYKVTKRGQDVTLRCDPISSHATLYWYQQALGQGPEFLTYFNYEAQPDKSGLPSDRFSAERPEGSISTLTIQRTEQRDSAMYRCASSPLGQGPQSNYGYTFGSGTRLTVV.

This chain connects TRBV2 to TRBJ1-5; 11 nucleotides match TRBD1. This CDR3 spans 14 amino acids. Germline lookup yields CDR1 SNHLY and CDR2 FYNNEI. V lost 4 bases, J lost 4 bases, and 0 bases stayed unmatched. The CDR3 protein is CASSGDRGNQPQHF. CDR3 in DNA: TGTGCCAGCAGTGGGGACAGGGGGAATCAGCCCCAGCATTTT.

The chain recombines TRBV7-2 with TRBJ2-7, with a tentative D call TRBD1 (6 bases). The CDR3 is 13 residues long. From germline, CDR1 is SGHTA and CDR2 FQGNSA. Trimming removed 6 bases from V and 5 bases from J, with 14 bases in between. CDR3 bases: TGTGCCAGCAGTTCAGGGGCCCCAAACGAGCAGTACTTC. This gives the protein CASSSGAPNEQYF.

This clone was observed a single time. Here the CDR3 DNA reads TGTGCCAGCAGCTTGGGACCCACAACCGGGGCCAACGTCCTGACTTTC. Protein: CASSLGPTTGANVLTF. The V and J genes are TRBV7-2 and TRBJ2-6; either TRBD1 or TRBD2 may supply D (5 bases each). Trimming pared 3 bases from V and 4 bases from J, leaving 13 bases between. Germline CDR1 is SGHTA and CDR2 is FQGNSA. This CDR3 spans 16 amino acids. The full variable domain, with the rest looked up from reference TRBV7-2 and TRBJ2-6, is GAGVSQSPSNKVTEKGKDVELRCDPISGHTALYWYRQSLGQGLEFLIYFQGNSAPDKSGLPSDRFSAERTGGSVSTLTIQRTQQEDSAVYLCASSLGPTTGANVLTFGAGSRLTVL.

The chain links TRBV9 to TRBJ2-5, with 9 bases fitting TRBD2. The CDR3 runs 16 residues. The germline CDR1 and CDR2 sequences are SGDLS and YYNGEE. The ends lost 4 bases at V and 2 bases at J; junction bases unmatched: 9. CDR3 bases: TGTGCCAGCAGCAAGGGTAGCGGGGGCTTTCAAGAGACCCAGTACTTC. The encoded protein is CASSKGSGGFQETQYF. Based on the CDR3 plus reference TRBV9 and TRBJ2-5, the full variable domain is DSGVTQTPKHLITATGQRVTLRCSPRSGDLSVYWYQQSLDQGLQFLIQYYNGEERAKGNILERFSAQQFPDLHSELNLSSLELGDSALYFCASSKGSGGFQETQYFGPGTRLLVL.

This clone was seen just once. The J gene is TRBJ2-1, the V gene TRBV18, with a weak D call TRBD2 (5 bases). Per the germline V gene, CDR1 is KGHSH and CDR2 is LQKENI. This CDR3 is built from 14 residues. The V end was cut by 2 bases, the J end by 3 bases, with 8 bases between. CDR3 DNA: TGTGCCAGCTCACCAACTAGTGGCTACAATGAGCAGTTCTTC. It yields the protein CASSPTSGYNEQFF.

This chain joins TRBV4-2 and TRBJ2-1, with TRBD2 identical over 14 bases. The CDR3 contains 17 residues. Germline values: CDR1 LGHNA, CDR2 YNFKEQ. V trimming: 4 bases; J trimming: 7 bases; junction bases outside the gene matches: 9. The CDR3 region is CASSRGTSGSKSNEQFF. CDR3 DNA sequence: TGTGCCAGCAGCCGGGGGACTAGCGGGAGTAAAAGTAATGAGCAGTTCTTC.

The V call is TRBV9, the J call TRBJ2-1; D remains ambiguous. Trimming took off 1 base at V and 7 bases at J, with 6 bases between the two ends. Looked up from germline, CDR1 is SGDLS and CDR2 is YYNGEE. The CDR3 has 12 amino acids. The CDR3 nucleotides read TGTGCCAGCAGCGTACTGGGGAATGAGCAGTTCTTC. Amino acid sequence: CASSVLGNEQFF.

The CDR3: CASSESSTPGNTIYF. The DNA of the CDR3 is TGTGCCAGCAGTGAAAGCTCGACCCCCGGAAACACCATATATTTT. The chain links TRBV6-4 to TRBJ1-3; D not certain. V lost 3 bases and J 4 bases, leaving 13 bases between the germline ends. CDR1 MRHNA and CDR2 SNTAGT come from the germline V gene. The CDR3 consists of 15 residues.

The chain is built from TRBV6-1 and TRBJ1-2, with D possibly being TRBD1 (5 bases). The CDR3 extends over 14 amino acids. The V gene lost 5 bases and the J gene lost 5 bases, with 15 bases spanning the gap. Germline CDR1 MNHNS, CDR2 SASEGT. CDR3 residues: CASSRTGVGYGYTF. In DNA, the CDR3 is TGTGCCAGCAGTAGGACGGGGGTGGGGTATGGCTACACCTTC.

The chain recombines TRBV5-6 with TRBJ2-3, with a weak D call TRBD2 (7 bases). The V end was cut by 4 bases, the J end by 1 base, with 13 bases between. The CDR3 contains 15 residues. Germline assignment: CDR1 SGHDT and CDR2 YYEEEE. CDR3 DNA: TGTGCCAGCAGCCCTAGAGGGGGGGGCACAGATACGCAGTATTTT. It is translated as CASSPRGGGTDTQYF.

This chain joins TRBV5-5 and TRBJ2-7; D might be TRBD1 (6 bases). CDR3 size: 13 residues. Trimming cost V 1 base and J 3 bases, with 8 bases left between them. Looked up from germline, CDR1 is SGHKS and CDR2 is YYEKEE (reference sequence). CDR3 nucleotide sequence: TGTGCCAGCAGCTTGCAACAGGGCTACGAGCAGTACGTC. Encoded protein: CASSLQQGYEQYV.

The rearrangement uses TRBV9 and TRBJ1-3, with D unclear. The length of the CDR3 is 14 residues. CDR1 is SGDLS and CDR2 is YYNGEE in the germline V gene. V gave up 0 bases and J gave up 0 bases, with 4 bases separating them. In DNA form, the CDR3 reads TGTGCCAGCAGCGTAGAAGGCTCTGGAAACACCATATATTTT. It translates to CASSVEGSGNTIYF.

The sample holds one count of this clone. The chain has TRBV10-1 and TRBJ2-1, with 9 nucleotides matching TRBD2. Trimming at V came to 3 bases and at J to 6 bases, leaving 6 bases not matched to a gene. The CDR3 consists of 15 residues. Per germline, CDR1 WNHNN and CDR2 SYGVQD (reference sequence). The CDR3 bases are TGCGCCAGCAGTGACCTGCGGGAGGGCCCCAATGAGCAGTTCTTC. It encodes CASSDLREGPNEQFF.

This clone was found once. The V gene is TRBV10-2, the J gene TRBJ2-1; 7 bases align to TRBD1. Germline loops: CDR1 WSHSY, CDR2 SAAADI. V was clipped by 8 bases and J by 4 bases; unmatched bases: 11. The CDR3 runs 15 residues. The CDR3 protein is CASARGGQAYNEQFF. The CDR3 coding sequence is TGCGCCAGCGCGCGCGGAGGACAGGCTTACAATGAGCAGTTCTTC.

The gene calls are TRBV10-2 and TRBJ1-2; no firm D call. V gave up 2 bases and J gave up 1 base, with 5 bases separating them. Germline assignment: CDR1 WSHSY and CDR2 SAAADI. This CDR3 spans 13 amino acids. The CDR3 sequence: CASSEGYNYGYTF. The CDR3 DNA reads as TGCGCCAGCAGTGAGGGCTATAACTATGGCTACACCTTC.